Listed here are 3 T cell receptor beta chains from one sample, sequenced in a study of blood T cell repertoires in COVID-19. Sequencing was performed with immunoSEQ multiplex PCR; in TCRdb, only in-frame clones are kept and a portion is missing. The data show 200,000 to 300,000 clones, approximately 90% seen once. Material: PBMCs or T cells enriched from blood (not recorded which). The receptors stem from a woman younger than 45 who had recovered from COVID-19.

The CDR3 nucleotides read TGTGCCAGCAGCGCGAAGGGACAGGGGAATGAGAACACTGAAGCTTTCTTT. It codes for CASSAKGQGNENTEAFF. The chain has TRBV7-9 and TRBJ1-1, with 10 bases aligning to TRBD1. J was trimmed by 1 base and V by 5 bases; bases with no gene match: 10. The CDR3 is made up of 17 amino acids. The germline CDR1 and CDR2 sequences are SEHNR and FQNEAQ (reference sequence).

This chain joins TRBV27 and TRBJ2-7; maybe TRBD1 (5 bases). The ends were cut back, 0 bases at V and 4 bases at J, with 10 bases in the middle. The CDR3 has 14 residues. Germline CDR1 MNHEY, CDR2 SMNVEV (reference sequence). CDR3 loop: CASSLSTDTYEQYF. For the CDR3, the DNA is TGTGCCAGCAGTTTATCGACAGACACATACGAGCAGTACTTC.

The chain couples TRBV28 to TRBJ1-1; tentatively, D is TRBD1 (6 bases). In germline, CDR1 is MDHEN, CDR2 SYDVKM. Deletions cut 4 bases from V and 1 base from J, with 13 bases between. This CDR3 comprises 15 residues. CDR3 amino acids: CASSSNWGPNTEAFF. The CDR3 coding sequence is TGTGCCAGCAGTTCTAACTGGGGGCCGAACACTGAAGCTTTCTTT.